Listed below are T cell receptor beta chains from one sample, sequenced in a study of blood T cell repertoires in COVID-19. Here immunoSEQ multiplex PCR was the method, and the copy in TCRdb shows in-frame clones only, minus some. The sample lists about 100,000 clones, about 90% seen once, with 5% in the top ten. The sequencing sample was made of peripheral blood. Receptors originate from a human donor in a cohort sampled during active COVID-19. CDR3s include the opening cysteine and the closing phenylalanine or tryptophan. A D gene is named only where the DNA matches it firmly. Expanded clones get a size class; other rows say once, few or many, or leave the size out.

v_call: TRBV28; j_call: TRBJ2-5; clone_size: .; d_call: TRBD1; cdr3_nt: TGTGCCAGCAGTTTACTGGGACAGGGTCAAGAGACCCAGTACTTC; cdr3_aa: CASSLLGQGQETQYF
v_call: TRBV24-1; j_call: TRBJ2-3; clone_size: .; d_call: TRBD2; cdr3_nt: TGTGCCACCAGTGATCCCGCGGGGGGCAGTAGCACAGATACGCAGTATTTT; cdr3_aa: CATSDPAGGSSTDTQYF
v_call: TRBV7-7; j_call: TRBJ2-5; clone_size: .; d_call: TRBD2; cdr3_nt: TGTGCCAGCAGCGTCAATAGCGGGAGGGTCCAAGAGACCCAGTACTTC; cdr3_aa: CASSVNSGRVQETQYF
v_call: TRBV6-4; j_call: TRBJ2-5; clone_size: .; d_call: TRBD2; cdr3_nt: TGTGCCAGCAGGCCAGAGGAGGCTAGCGGGCATCAGGAAGAGACCCAGTACTTC; cdr3_aa: CASRPEEASGHQEETQYF
v_call: TRBV7-6; j_call: TRBJ2-1; clone_size: .; d_call: .; cdr3_nt: TGTGCCAGCAGCTTTATCGGCAATGAGCAGTTCTTC; cdr3_aa: CASSFIGNEQFF
v_call: TRBV6-5; j_call: TRBJ2-7; clone_size: once; d_call: .; cdr3_nt: TGTGCCACCGAATACAACTACGAGCAGTACTTC; cdr3_aa: CATEYNYEQYF
v_call: TRBV9; j_call: TRBJ2-4; clone_size: .; d_call: TRBD2; cdr3_nt: TGTGCCAGCAGCTTGACTAGCGGGGAAGCCAAAAACATTCAGTACTTC; cdr3_aa: CASSLTSGEAKNIQYF
v_call: TRBV19; j_call: TRBJ2-1; clone_size: .; d_call: .; cdr3_nt: TGTGCCAGTAGCCGCGGGGTACCAGGACCGGACTTTAGGAAAAATGAGCAGTTCTTC; cdr3_aa: CASSRGVPGPDFRKNEQFF
v_call: TRBV2; j_call: TRBJ2-7; clone_size: .; d_call: TRBD1; cdr3_nt: TGTGCCAGCAGCGGACAGGGAATATCATACGAGCAGTACTTC; cdr3_aa: CASSGQGISYEQYF
v_call: TRBV10-3; j_call: TRBJ2-3; clone_size: .; d_call: .; cdr3_nt: TGTGCCATCAGTGATGTACAGAGCTCAGATACGCAGTATTTT; cdr3_aa: CAISDVQSSDTQYF
v_call: TRBV20-1; j_call: TRBJ1-2; clone_size: .; d_call: .; cdr3_nt: TGCAGTGCTAGAAATTGGACAGCCTTC; cdr3_aa: CSARNWTAF
v_call: TRBV27; j_call: TRBJ2-7; clone_size: .; d_call: TRBD1; cdr3_nt: TGTGCCAGCAGTTTATCCCAGGGGGTAAACGAGCAGTACTTC; cdr3_aa: CASSLSQGVNEQYF
v_call: TRBV3-1/TRBV3-2; j_call: TRBJ2-2; clone_size: .; d_call: TRBD1; cdr3_nt: TGTGCCAGCAGCCCACGATGGACAGGGGGCACCGGGGAGCTGTTTTTT; cdr3_aa: CASSPRWTGGTGELFF
v_call: TRBV28; j_call: TRBJ1-2; clone_size: .; d_call: .; cdr3_nt: TGTGCCAGCAGTTTTGACAGCAACTATGGCTACACCTTC; cdr3_aa: CASSFDSNYGYTF
v_call: TRBV7-9; j_call: TRBJ2-7; clone_size: once; d_call: .; cdr3_nt: TGTGCCAGCAGCACGACAGCATCCTACTACGAGCAGTACTTC; cdr3_aa: CASSTTASYYEQYF
v_call: TRBV19; j_call: TRBJ1-2; clone_size: .; d_call: .; cdr3_nt: TGTGCCAGATCTATTAAGCGGGCGACACTAACTAACTATGGCTACACCTTC; cdr3_aa: CARSIKRATLTNYGYTF
v_call: TRBV6-5; j_call: TRBJ2-2; clone_size: .; d_call: .; cdr3_nt: TGTGCCAGCGGTAGACTTGAAAACACCGGGGAGCTGTTTTTT; cdr3_aa: CASGRLENTGELFF
v_call: TRBV6-2/TRBV6-3; j_call: TRBJ2-2; clone_size: .; d_call: .; cdr3_nt: TGTGCCAGCAGATACGCCGGGAAGGACACCGGGGAGCTGTTTTTT; cdr3_aa: CASRYAGKDTGELFF
v_call: TRBV24-1; j_call: TRBJ1-2; clone_size: .; d_call: .; cdr3_nt: TGTGCCACCAGTGATTCGGGGTACGGCTACACCTTC; cdr3_aa: CATSDSGYGYTF
v_call: TRBV18; j_call: TRBJ1-5; clone_size: .; d_call: .; cdr3_nt: TGTGCCAGCTCACCGCAGGGGAATCAGCCCCAGCATTTT; cdr3_aa: CASSPQGNQPQHF
v_call: TRBV21-1; j_call: TRBJ2-5; clone_size: .; d_call: .; cdr3_nt: TGTGCCGGGGGGACTAGCGGGAGAGTTTGGCAAGAGACCCAGTACTTC; cdr3_aa: CAGGTSGRVWQETQYF
v_call: TRBV5-5; j_call: TRBJ1-2; clone_size: .; d_call: .; cdr3_nt: TGTGCCAGCAGCTTGGCCGCAGCTAACTATGGCTACACCTTC; cdr3_aa: CASSLAAANYGYTF
v_call: TRBV7-9; j_call: TRBJ2-2; clone_size: .; d_call: TRBD1; cdr3_nt: TGTGCCAGCAGCCCGACCGCCGGGACAGCCCGGGAGCTGTTTTTT; cdr3_aa: CASSPTAGTARELFF
v_call: TRBV2; j_call: TRBJ2-1; clone_size: .; d_call: .; cdr3_nt: TGTGCCAGCATCTCGAGTTCGGGGAGTCTTGGCAATGAGCAGTTCTTC; cdr3_aa: CASISSSGSLGNEQFF
v_call: TRBV24-1; j_call: TRBJ2-3; clone_size: .; d_call: .; cdr3_nt: TGTGCCACCAGTACTCAGGGTCAGGGGAATACGCAGTATTTT; cdr3_aa: CATSTQGQGNTQYF
v_call: TRBV6-5; j_call: TRBJ1-1; clone_size: .; d_call: TRBD1; cdr3_nt: TGTGCCGGCGCACGTGGACAGGGGAACACTGAAGCTTTCTTT; cdr3_aa: CAGARGQGNTEAFF
v_call: TRBV5-3; j_call: TRBJ1-2; clone_size: .; d_call: TRBD1; cdr3_nt: TGTGCCAGAATCACAGGGGACCATGGCTACACCTTC; cdr3_aa: CARITGDHGYTF
v_call: TRBV24-1; j_call: TRBJ2-1; clone_size: .; d_call: .; cdr3_nt: TGTGCCACCAGTGAGAGTAGCGGCCGACTCAATGAGCAGTTCTTC; cdr3_aa: CATSESSGRLNEQFF
v_call: TRBV14; j_call: TRBJ2-7; clone_size: .; d_call: TRBD1; cdr3_nt: TGTGCCAGCAGCCCCACGACTGGGACAGTCTATACTTTCTCCTACGAGCAGTACTTC; cdr3_aa: CASSPTTGTVYTFSYEQYF
v_call: TRBV28; j_call: TRBJ1-4; clone_size: .; d_call: TRBD1; cdr3_nt: TGTGCCAGCAGTAAGACAGGGAGTAGGCTTTTT; cdr3_aa: CASSKTGSRLF
v_call: TRBV5-1; j_call: TRBJ1-2; clone_size: few; d_call: .; cdr3_nt: TGCGCCAGCAGCCGGGGGTCCAGGAAAGAGGGCTACACCTTC; cdr3_aa: CASSRGSRKEGYTF
v_call: TRBV5-1; j_call: TRBJ2-7; clone_size: .; d_call: .; cdr3_nt: TGCGCCAGCAGCTTACAGGGCTCGGGCGAGCAGTACTTC; cdr3_aa: CASSLQGSGEQYF
v_call: TRBV11-2; j_call: TRBJ1-1; clone_size: .; d_call: TRBD1; cdr3_nt: TGTGCCAGCAGCTTAAGGCGGACAGGGATACAGAACACTGAAGCTTTCTTT; cdr3_aa: CASSLRRTGIQNTEAFF
v_call: TRBV7-9; j_call: TRBJ1-2; clone_size: once; d_call: .; cdr3_nt: TGTGCCAGCAGCTTAGGGACATCCTATGGCTACACCTTC; cdr3_aa: CASSLGTSYGYTF
v_call: TRBV15; j_call: TRBJ2-7; clone_size: .; d_call: TRBD1; cdr3_nt: TGTGCCACCAGCAGAGATCCGTACCGGGACAGGGGCGGAGAGCAGTACTTC; cdr3_aa: CATSRDPYRDRGGEQYF
v_call: TRBV9; j_call: TRBJ2-2; clone_size: .; d_call: TRBD1; cdr3_nt: TGTGCCAGCAGCGCGGGACAGGGCACCGGGGAGCTGTTTTTT; cdr3_aa: CASSAGQGTGELFF
v_call: TRBV7-6; j_call: TRBJ2-7; clone_size: .; d_call: .; cdr3_nt: TGTGCCAGCGGGCTTAGTCAGGGTAGGGAGCAGTACTTC; cdr3_aa: CASGLSQGREQYF
v_call: TRBV4-2; j_call: TRBJ2-7; clone_size: .; d_call: .; cdr3_nt: TGTGCCAGCAGCCAAGAGCTAACTGAAGTCTACGAGCAGTACTTC; cdr3_aa: CASSQELTEVYEQYF
v_call: TRBV4-2; j_call: TRBJ1-1; clone_size: once; d_call: .; cdr3_nt: TGTGCCAGCAGCCAAGAAAGTCAGGACACTGAAGCTTTCTTT; cdr3_aa: CASSQESQDTEAFF
v_call: TRBV7-2; j_call: TRBJ1-1; clone_size: once; d_call: .; cdr3_nt: TGTGCCAGCAGCTTGGCCCTGTCGCCGGGCACTGAAGCTTTCTTT; cdr3_aa: CASSLALSPGTEAFF
v_call: TRBV6-5; j_call: TRBJ1-1; clone_size: .; d_call: .; cdr3_nt: TGTGCCAGCAGTCCACCGGGAGGCCGAGCTTTCTTT; cdr3_aa: CASSPPGGRAFF
v_call: TRBV24-1; j_call: TRBJ2-3; clone_size: .; d_call: .; cdr3_nt: TGTGCCACCAGTCATCCGACAGCGAGCACAGATACGCAGTATTTT; cdr3_aa: CATSHPTASTDTQYF
v_call: TRBV10-1; j_call: TRBJ1-4; clone_size: .; d_call: .; cdr3_nt: TGCGCCAGCAGTGAATCAGGGGCGGGTGAAAAACTGTTTTTT; cdr3_aa: CASSESGAGEKLFF
v_call: TRBV28; j_call: TRBJ2-7; clone_size: .; d_call: TRBD1; cdr3_nt: TGTGCCAGCAGTTTTAGGGGACAGGGGGCCAACGAGCAGTACTTC; cdr3_aa: CASSFRGQGANEQYF
v_call: TRBV3-1/TRBV3-2; j_call: TRBJ1-2; clone_size: few; d_call: .; cdr3_nt: TGTGCCAGCAGCCAAGGGAGAACTAACTATGGCTACACCTTC; cdr3_aa: CASSQGRTNYGYTF
v_call: TRBV10-2; j_call: TRBJ2-1; clone_size: .; d_call: TRBD2; cdr3_nt: TGCGCCAGCAGATCGGGACTAGCGGGAGGGCGATCGTTTGGTGAGCAGTTCTTC; cdr3_aa: CASRSGLAGGRSFGEQFF
v_call: TRBV28; j_call: TRBJ2-7; clone_size: .; d_call: .; cdr3_nt: TGTGCCAGCAGTTTAGGCCTCCGCTACGAGCAGTACTTC; cdr3_aa: CASSLGLRYEQYF
v_call: TRBV27; j_call: TRBJ2-7; clone_size: .; d_call: .; cdr3_nt: TGTGCCAGCAGTCCCGGCCGCGCACAGGGGAGGTACGAGCAGTACTTC; cdr3_aa: CASSPGRAQGRYEQYF
v_call: TRBV4-2; j_call: TRBJ1-6; clone_size: .; d_call: .; cdr3_nt: TGTGCCAGCAGCCAAGATCAGCGCGGTTCACCCCTCCACTTT; cdr3_aa: CASSQDQRGSPLHF
v_call: TRBV27; j_call: TRBJ2-7; clone_size: .; d_call: TRBD2; cdr3_nt: TGTGCCAGCAGGACTAGCGGGAGTTCCTACGAGCAGTACTTC; cdr3_aa: CASRTSGSSYEQYF
v_call: TRBV6-6; j_call: TRBJ1-2; clone_size: .; d_call: .; cdr3_nt: TGTGCCAGCAGTCGCCGCGAGGGCTACACCTTC; cdr3_aa: CASSRREGYTF
v_call: TRBV6-2/TRBV6-3; j_call: TRBJ2-1; clone_size: .; d_call: .; cdr3_nt: TGTGCCAGCAGTTACTCGGGACTTCGCCTCTATGAGCAGTTCTTC; cdr3_aa: CASSYSGLRLYEQFF